This TCR beta chain was sequenced in a study of vaccination effects on CD4 cells after COVID-19. At the level of the study: Median timing of post-vaccine samples was 72 days after the second dose.

V was shortened by 2 bases and J by 6 bases, with 14 bases between the two germline ends. The CDR3 has 16 amino acids. Germline loops: CDR1 SGHVS, CDR2 FQNEAQ. Cells that had been cultured for ten to eleven days were the source of isolated CD4+ T cells. Participants were vaccinated with two doses of either the BNT162b2 or mRNA-1273 vaccine. Sequenced by immunoSEQ multiplex PCR; TCRdb stores in-frame clones only, minus some. Of approximately 37,000 clones listed, about 62% are singletons. Comment on this clone: Its antigen is not identified.

The origin of this receptor is a human donor who received a COVID-19 vaccine. The V and J genes are TRBV7-8 and TRBJ1-6; D may be TRBD1 (6 bases). The input for sequencing was CD4+ T cells from PBMCs cultured without peptide, taken after COVID-19 vaccination. Here the CDR3 reads CASSLWQGRGNSPLHF. CDR3 nucleotides: TGTGCCAGCAGCTTATGGCAGGGGAGGGGTAATTCACCCCTCCACTTT.